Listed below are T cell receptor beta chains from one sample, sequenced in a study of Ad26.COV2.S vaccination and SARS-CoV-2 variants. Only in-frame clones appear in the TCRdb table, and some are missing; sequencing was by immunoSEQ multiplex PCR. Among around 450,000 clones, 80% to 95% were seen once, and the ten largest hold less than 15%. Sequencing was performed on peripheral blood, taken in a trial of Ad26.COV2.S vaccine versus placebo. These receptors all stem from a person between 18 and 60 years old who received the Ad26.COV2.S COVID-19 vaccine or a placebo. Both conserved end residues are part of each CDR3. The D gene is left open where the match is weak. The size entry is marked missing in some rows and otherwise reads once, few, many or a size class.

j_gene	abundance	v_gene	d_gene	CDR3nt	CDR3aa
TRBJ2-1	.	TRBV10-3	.	TGTGCCATATTAGGCGGCCTGAACAATGAGCAGTTCTTC	CAILGGLNNEQFF
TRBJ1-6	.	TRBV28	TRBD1	TGTGCCAGCAGTTTCAGTAGACAGGGGGGTAATTCACCCCTCCACTTT	CASSFSRQGGNSPLHF
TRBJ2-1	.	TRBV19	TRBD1	TGTGCCAGTAGTAGAGGGACAGGGGGCAATGAGCAGTTCTTC	CASSRGTGGNEQFF
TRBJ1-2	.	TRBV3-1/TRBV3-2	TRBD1	TGTGCCAGCAGCCAAGATGTAAGGGGGCCTAGCTATGGCTACACCTTC	CASSQDVRGPSYGYTF
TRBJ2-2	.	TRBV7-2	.	TGTGCCAGCAGCCACCTTGGCGGGGAGCTGTTTTTT	CASSHLGGELFF
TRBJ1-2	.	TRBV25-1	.	TGTGCCAGCAGTGCCTCTGAGAGCTATGGCTACACCTTC	CASSASESYGYTF
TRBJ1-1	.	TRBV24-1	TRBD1	TGTGCCACCAGTGATGCGACAGGGGGTAACACTGAAGCTTTCTTT	CATSDATGGNTEAFF
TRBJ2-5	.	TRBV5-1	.	TGCGCCAGCAGCTTGGGAGGCACTTATCAAGAGACCCAGTACTTC	CASSLGGTYQETQYF
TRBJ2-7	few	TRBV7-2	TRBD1	TGTGCCAGCAGCGTAGGGACAGGGGGCGGCTACGAGCAGTACTTC	CASSVGTGGGYEQYF
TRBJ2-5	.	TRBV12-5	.	TGTGCTAGTGGCACGACAGGAGATGGGCCCAGGGGAGAGACCCAGTACTTC	CASGTTGDGPRGETQYF
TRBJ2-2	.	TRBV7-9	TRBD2	TGTGCCAGCAGTTCGGGACTAGCGGCATTATCCACCGGGGAGCTGTTTTTT	CASSSGLAALSTGELFF
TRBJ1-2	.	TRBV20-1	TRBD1	TGCAGTGCTAGTAGAGGAGTCACAGGGGGCGCCTATGGCTACACCTTC	CSASRGVTGGAYGYTF
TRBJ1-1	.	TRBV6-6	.	TGTGCCAGCAGTTATACCGACGACAGAGACACTGAAGCTTTCTTT	CASSYTDDRDTEAFF
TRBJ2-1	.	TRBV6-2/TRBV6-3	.	TGTGCCAGCAGTTGGGACGATGCGGAGGTGGAGTTCTTC	CASSWDDAEVEFF
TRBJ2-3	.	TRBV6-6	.	TGTGCCAGCAGTTATCGTAGAGGGGGGTCCACAGATACGCAGTATTTT	CASSYRRGGSTDTQYF
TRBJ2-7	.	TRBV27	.	TGTGCCAGCAGTTTCCAGGGGCGGGACTCCTACGAGCAGTACTTC	CASSFQGRDSYEQYF
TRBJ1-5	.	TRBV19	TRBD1	TGTGCCAGTAGCCTAAAGACAGGGGTAGCTCAGCCCCAGCATTTT	CASSLKTGVAQPQHF
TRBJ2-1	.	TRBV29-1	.	TGCAGCGCTTCTAGAGAGGGGATCGTGCAGTTCTTC	CSASREGIVQFF
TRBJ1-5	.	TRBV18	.	TGTGCCAGCTCACCAGGGCGGAGCAATCAGCCCCAGCATTTT	CASSPGRSNQPQHF
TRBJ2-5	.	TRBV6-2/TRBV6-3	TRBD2	TGTGCCAGCAGTTACGGGACTAGCGGGCCCCAAGAGACCCAGTACTTC	CASSYGTSGPQETQYF
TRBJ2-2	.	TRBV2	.	TGTGCCAGCAGTGAAGCTCGAGGGAACACCGGGGAGCTGTTTTTT	CASSEARGNTGELFF
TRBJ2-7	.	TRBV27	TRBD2	TGTGCCAGCAGTCAAACTAGCGGGTACTCCTACGAGCAGTACTTC	CASSQTSGYSYEQYF